The rows below give T cell receptor beta chains drawn from one sample of a study of cytotoxic CD8 clonotypes in ibrutinib-treated CLL. Produced via immunoSEQ multiplex PCR; TCRdb's table is partial and in-frame only. The sample consists of about 140,000 clones, around 84% of them appearing once. Material: PBMCs, obtained after 36 months of ibrutinib treatment. These TCRs come from a human donor with chronic lymphocytic leukemia. The CDR3 runs from the conserved cysteine through the conserved F or W. A D gene is named only where the DNA matches it firmly. Size is omitted from some rows. Given values are once, few, many or a class for expanded clones.

TRBJ2-2	TRBV27	-	15	TRBD2	TGTGCCAGCAGCCCGACTAGCCGGGGAACCGGGGAGCTGTTTTTT	CASSPTSRGTGELFF
TRBJ2-3	TRBV30	-	13	TRBD2	TGTGCCTGGAATCGCGGGAGCGGAGATACGCAGTATTTT	CAWNRGSGDTQYF
TRBJ2-7	TRBV7-8	-	13	-	TGTGCCAGCAGCCACCGGACCACTTGGGAGCAGTACTTC	CASSHRTTWEQYF
TRBJ1-6	TRBV28	-	14	TRBD1	TGTGCCAGCAGTTTCCAGGGGGCAGGGTCACCCCTCCACTTT	CASSFQGAGSPLHF
TRBJ1-1	TRBV6-1	-	13	-	TGTGCCAGCAACCCCAGGTCGAACACTGAAGCTTTCTTT	CASNPRSNTEAFF
TRBJ2-5	TRBV4-1	-	13	TRBD2	TGCGCCAGCAGCCAGCTGCTAGCGGAAAGACAGTACTTC	CASSQLLAERQYF
TRBJ2-3	TRBV10-1	-	17	TRBD2	TGCGCCAGCAGTCTCGGACTTTTAGCGGGAGTGCCAGATACGCAGTATTTT	CASSLGLLAGVPDTQYF
TRBJ1-1	TRBV18	few	13	TRBD1	TGTGCCAGCTCCGGGGACAGGAACACTGAAGCTTTCTTT	CASSGDRNTEAFF
TRBJ1-5	TRBV7-9	-	12	-	TGTGCCAGCAGCTTAATCAATCAGCCCCAGCATTTT	CASSLINQPQHF
TRBJ2-2	TRBV7-8	-	14	-	TGTGCCAGCAGCTTAGCGGAAAACACCGGGGAGCTGTTTTTT	CASSLAENTGELFF
TRBJ2-7	TRBV6-5	-	15	TRBD2	TGTGCCAGCAAAGAAGGGCTAGCGGTGCCCTACGAGCAGTACTTC	CASKEGLAVPYEQYF
TRBJ2-7	TRBV15	-	15	TRBD1	TGTGCCACCAGCCCCCGCCGACAGGGGTCCCGAGAGCAGTACTTC	CATSPRRQGSREQYF
TRBJ1-2	TRBV7-9	medium-sized	13	-	TGTGCCAGCAGCTTCCCCCTTAACTATGGCTACACCTTC	CASSFPLNYGYTF
TRBJ1-2	TRBV14	-	16	-	TGTGCCAGCAGCCAGGGGAATTACCGACGAAACTATGGCTACACCTTC	CASSQGNYRRNYGYTF
TRBJ1-2	TRBV6-5	-	14	-	TGTGCCAGCAGTCCTAACTTGCGGGGAGGTGGCTACACCTTC	CASSPNLRGGGYTF
TRBJ1-1	TRBV5-1	-	14	-	TGCGCCAGCAGCTTGAGTTCAGGCGGTATCGTAGCTTTCTTT	CASSLSSGGIVAFF
TRBJ1-2	TRBV5-1	-	12	-	TGCGCCAGCAGCTTGAACGAATATGGCTACACCTTC	CASSLNEYGYTF
TRBJ1-1	TRBV7-9	-	14	-	TGTGCCAGCAGCTTAGGCACGGCGAACACTGAAGCTTTCTTT	CASSLGTANTEAFF
TRBJ2-3	TRBV10-3	-	14	TRBD2	TGTGCCGTCCAGACGGGGGGGTCTAAGTATACGCAGTATTTT	CAVQTGGSKYTQYF
TRBJ2-5	TRBV10-3	-	15	TRBD2	TGTGCCAGCCGGCGAGTAGCGGGAGAGGGGGAGACCCAGTACTTC	CASRRVAGEGETQYF
TRBJ2-7	TRBV15	-	17	TRBD2	TGTGCCACCAGCAGAGATGTAACTAGCGGGAGCACCTACGAGCAGTACTTC	CATSRDVTSGSTYEQYF
TRBJ1-5	TRBV28	few	18	-	TGTGCCAGCAGTGCCGGGACCCTCCGCGGGTATAGCAATCAGCCCCAGCATTTT	CASSAGTLRGYSNQPQHF
TRBJ1-1	TRBV7-9	few	14	-	TGTGCCAGCAGCTTAAAGAAGCTGTTCACTGAAGCTTTCTTT	CASSLKKLFTEAFF
TRBJ2-6	TRBV4-1	-	16	-	TGCGCCAGCAGCCACCCCGGAGGGGCTGGGGCCAACGTCCTGACTTTC	CASSHPGGAGANVLTF
TRBJ1-1	TRBV2	few	13	TRBD1	TGTGCCAGCATCTCGGACAGGGACACTGAAGCTTTCTTT	CASISDRDTEAFF
TRBJ2-1	TRBV5-1	-	16	-	TGCGCCAGCAGCTTGCGGTCCGGGGGGCAAGGCAATGAGCAGTTCTTC	CASSLRSGGQGNEQFF
TRBJ2-3	TRBV11-2	-	16	TRBD2	TGTGCCAGCAGCTTAGGTCTAAGCGGGGGGGATTTTACGCAGTATTTT	CASSLGLSGGDFTQYF
TRBJ2-6	TRBV30	few	15	-	TGTGCCTGGAGTGTAGGGTCCCCTGGGGCCAACGTCCTGACTTTC	CAWSVGSPGANVLTF
TRBJ2-2	TRBV5-1	-	16	-	TGCGCCAGCAGCTTGGTGACAGCGCCGGGCACCGGGGAGCTGTTTTTT	CASSLVTAPGTGELFF
TRBJ2-7	TRBV27	-	18	-	TGTGCCAGCAGTTTATTGAGCGGGTACCCCCTTCATGGCTACGAGCAGTACTTC	CASSLLSGYPLHGYEQYF
TRBJ2-3	TRBV6-5	-	15	TRBD2	TGTGCCAGCAGTTACCGGGGACTAGATAAAGATACGCAGTATTTT	CASSYRGLDKDTQYF
TRBJ2-5	TRBV30	-	13	TRBD1	TGTGCCTGCGGGACAGGAGGTCAAGAGACCCAGTACTTC	CACGTGGQETQYF
TRBJ2-7	TRBV10-2	-	14	TRBD1	TGCGCCAGCAGTGAGTGGGGACAGGGCTACGAGCAGTACTTC	CASSEWGQGYEQYF
TRBJ2-3	TRBV4-1	-	15	-	TGCGCCAGCAGCCAAATGGGACTGGGCACAGATACGCAGTATTTT	CASSQMGLGTDTQYF
TRBJ2-3	TRBV18	-	17	TRBD2	TGTGCCAGCTCACCCGTGACTAGCGGGAGGGCTCCAGATACGCAGTATTTT	CASSPVTSGRAPDTQYF
TRBJ2-7	TRBV29-1	few	14	TRBD1	TGCAGCGTGAGGACCGGGACAGGGGCCTACGAGCAGTACTTC	CSVRTGTGAYEQYF
TRBJ2-7	TRBV6-1	-	14	-	TGTGCCAGCAGATCGACAGGCGAGACCTACGAGCAGTACTTC	CASRSTGETYEQYF
TRBJ1-1	TRBV7-6	-	14	-	TGTGCCAGCAGCTGGGGCTGGGGGAACACTGAAGCTTTCTTT	CASSWGWGNTEAFF
TRBJ1-2	TRBV6-1	once	12	-	TGTGCCAGCAGGGACAGACCGTATGGCTACACCTTC	CASRDRPYGYTF
TRBJ1-2	TRBV18	-	13	TRBD1	TGTGCCAGCTCCTATACAGGGGGTGACGGCTACACCTTC	CASSYTGGDGYTF
TRBJ2-1	TRBV9	-	17	TRBD2	TGTGCCAGCAGCGTAGAGGCTAGCGGGAGCCCATGGCTTGAGCAGTTCTTC	CASSVEASGSPWLEQFF
TRBJ1-1	TRBV10-2	-	17	TRBD1	TGCGCCAGCAGTCCCACGGGACAGGGCTATATGAACACTGAAGCTTTCTTT	CASSPTGQGYMNTEAFF
TRBJ1-5	TRBV5-6	-	15	-	TGTGCCAGCAGCATCGGGACAACCCGTATGCAGCCCCAGCATTTT	CASSIGTTRMQPQHF
TRBJ2-7	TRBV7-9	-	12	-	TGTGCCAGCAGCTTATCTATCTACGAGCAGTACTTC	CASSLSIYEQYF
TRBJ1-2	TRBV6-5	-	14	-	TGTGCCAGCACCCCCACTGGGGGAAACTATGGCTACACCTTC	CASTPTGGNYGYTF
TRBJ2-5	TRBV6-5	-	13	-	TGTGCCAGCAGTCCAAGGGCGGAAGAGACCCAGTACTTC	CASSPRAEETQYF
TRBJ1-2	TRBV9	-	13	TRBD1	TGTGCCAGCAGCGTGTTGACAGGGGAAGGCTACACCTTC	CASSVLTGEGYTF
TRBJ1-5	TRBV10-2	-	15	-	TGCGCCAGCAGTGAGCAGGTGACACAGAATCAGCCCCAGCATTTT	CASSEQVTQNQPQHF
TRBJ1-2	TRBV5-4	-	13	TRBD1	TGTGCCAGCAGCTTGGAGGGACAGACCTACTACACCTTC	CASSLEGQTYYTF
TRBJ2-7	TRBV20-1	-	10	-	TGCAGTGCCGGGGGTTACGAGCAGTACTTC	CSAGGYEQYF
TRBJ2-3	TRBV29-1	once	15	-	TGCAGCGTCTTTGACAGACTAAACCGGGGGGATACGCAGTATTTT	CSVFDRLNRGDTQYF
TRBJ1-1	TRBV7-9	-	12	-	TGTGCCAGCAGCTCTTCGACAGAAGAAGCTTTCTTT	CASSSSTEEAFF